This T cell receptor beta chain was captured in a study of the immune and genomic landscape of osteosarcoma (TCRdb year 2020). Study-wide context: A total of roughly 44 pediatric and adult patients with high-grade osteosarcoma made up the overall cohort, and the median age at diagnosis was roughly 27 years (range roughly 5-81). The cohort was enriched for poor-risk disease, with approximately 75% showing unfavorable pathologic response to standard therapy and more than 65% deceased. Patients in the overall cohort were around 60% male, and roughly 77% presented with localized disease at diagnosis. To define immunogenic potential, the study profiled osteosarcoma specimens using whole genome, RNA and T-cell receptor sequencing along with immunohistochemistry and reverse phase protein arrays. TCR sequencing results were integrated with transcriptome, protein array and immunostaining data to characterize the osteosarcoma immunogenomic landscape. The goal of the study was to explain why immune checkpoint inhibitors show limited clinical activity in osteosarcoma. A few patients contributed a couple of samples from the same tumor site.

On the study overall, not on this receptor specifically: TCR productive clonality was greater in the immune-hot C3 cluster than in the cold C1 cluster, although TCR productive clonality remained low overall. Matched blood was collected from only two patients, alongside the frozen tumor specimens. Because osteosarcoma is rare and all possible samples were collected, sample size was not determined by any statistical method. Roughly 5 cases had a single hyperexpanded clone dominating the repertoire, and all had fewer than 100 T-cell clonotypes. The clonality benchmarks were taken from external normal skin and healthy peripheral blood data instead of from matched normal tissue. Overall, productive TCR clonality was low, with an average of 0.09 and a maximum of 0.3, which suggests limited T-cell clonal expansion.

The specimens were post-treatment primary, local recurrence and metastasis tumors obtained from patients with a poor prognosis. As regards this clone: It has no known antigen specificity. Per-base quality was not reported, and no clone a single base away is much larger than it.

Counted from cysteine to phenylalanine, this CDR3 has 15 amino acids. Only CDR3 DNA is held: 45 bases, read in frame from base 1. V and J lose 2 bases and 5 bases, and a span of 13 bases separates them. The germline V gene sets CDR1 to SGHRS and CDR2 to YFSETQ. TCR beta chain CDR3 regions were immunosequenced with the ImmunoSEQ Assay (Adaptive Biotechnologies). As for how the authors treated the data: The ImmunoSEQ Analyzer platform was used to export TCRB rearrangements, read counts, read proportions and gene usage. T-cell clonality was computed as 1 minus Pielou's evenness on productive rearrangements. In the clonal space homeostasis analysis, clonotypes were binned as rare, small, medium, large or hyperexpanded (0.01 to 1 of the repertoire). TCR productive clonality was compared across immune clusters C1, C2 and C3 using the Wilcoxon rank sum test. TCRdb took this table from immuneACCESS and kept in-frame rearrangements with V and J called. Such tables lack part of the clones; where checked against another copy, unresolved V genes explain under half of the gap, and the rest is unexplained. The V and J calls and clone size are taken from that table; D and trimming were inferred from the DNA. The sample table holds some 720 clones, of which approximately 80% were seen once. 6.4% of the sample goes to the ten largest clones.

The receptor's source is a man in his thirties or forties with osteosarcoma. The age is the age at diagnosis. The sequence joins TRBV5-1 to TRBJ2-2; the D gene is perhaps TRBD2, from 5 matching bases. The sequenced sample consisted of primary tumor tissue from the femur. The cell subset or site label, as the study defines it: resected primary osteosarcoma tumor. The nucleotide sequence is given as TGCGCCAGCAGCTTAAGGGAGAGGAAAACCGGGGAGCTGTTTTTT. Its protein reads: CASSLRERKTGELFF.